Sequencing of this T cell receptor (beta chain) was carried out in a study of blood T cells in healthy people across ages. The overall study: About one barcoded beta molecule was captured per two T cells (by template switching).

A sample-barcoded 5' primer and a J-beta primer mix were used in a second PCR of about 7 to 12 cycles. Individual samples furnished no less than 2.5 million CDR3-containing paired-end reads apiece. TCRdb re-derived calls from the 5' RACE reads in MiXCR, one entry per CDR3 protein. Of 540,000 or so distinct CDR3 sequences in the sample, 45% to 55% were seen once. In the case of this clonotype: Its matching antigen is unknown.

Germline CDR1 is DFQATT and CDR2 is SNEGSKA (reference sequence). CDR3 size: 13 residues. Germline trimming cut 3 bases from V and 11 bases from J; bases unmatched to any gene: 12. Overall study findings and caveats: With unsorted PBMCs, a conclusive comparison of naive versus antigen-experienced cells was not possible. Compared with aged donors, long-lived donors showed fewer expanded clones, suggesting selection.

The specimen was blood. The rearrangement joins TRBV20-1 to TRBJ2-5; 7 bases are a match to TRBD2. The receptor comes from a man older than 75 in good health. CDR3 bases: TGCAGTGCTAGGAATCTAGCGGAACGAAAGCAGTACTTC. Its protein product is CSARNLAERKQYF.